A selection of T cell receptor beta chains follows, all from one sample in a study of T cells after yellow fever vaccination. One entry per CDR3 protein, called by TCRdb with MiXCR from the 5' RACE reads. The table lists some 350,000 distinct CDR3 sequences, 8.7% of them singletons, with roughly 18% in the top ten. Material: PBMCs, obtained on the day of the first yellow fever vaccination. All receptors come from a man younger than 35 who received the YFV17D yellow fever vaccine. CDR3s include the opening cysteine and the closing phenylalanine or tryptophan. A D gene is named only where the DNA matches it firmly. Not all rows give a size; the values are once, few, many and, for expanded clones, a class.

j_gene: TRBJ2-3; d_gene: NA; v_gene: TRBV14; abundance: few; CDR3aa: CASSHVDTQYF; CDR3nt: TGTGCCAGCAGCCACGTGGATACGCAGTATTTT
j_gene: TRBJ2-7; d_gene: TRBD2; v_gene: TRBV12-3/TRBV12-4; abundance: many; CDR3aa: CASSLGPGLAGDYEQYF; CDR3nt: TGTGCCAGCAGTTTGGGACCGGGACTAGCGGGAGACTACGAGCAGTACTTC
j_gene: TRBJ1-1; d_gene: NA; v_gene: TRBV10-3; abundance: few; CDR3aa: CAIRVDGVNTEAFF; CDR3nt: TGTGCCATCAGAGTTGATGGGGTGAACACTGAAGCTTTCTTT
j_gene: TRBJ2-2; d_gene: TRBD1; v_gene: TRBV29-1; abundance: few; CDR3aa: CSILGTGYTGELFF; CDR3nt: TGCAGCATTCTTGGGACAGGGTACACCGGGGAGCTGTTTTTT
j_gene: TRBJ2-5; d_gene: NA; v_gene: TRBV12-3/TRBV12-4; abundance: many; CDR3aa: CASSRTGARETQYF; CDR3nt: TGTGCCAGCAGTCGGACGGGGGCGAGGGAGACCCAGTACTTC
j_gene: TRBJ2-2; d_gene: NA; v_gene: TRBV5-4; abundance: NA; CDR3aa: CASSPDFFGSGELFF; CDR3nt: TGTGCCAGCAGCCCCGACTTTTTCGGGTCCGGGGAGCTGTTTTTT
j_gene: TRBJ1-1; d_gene: TRBD1; v_gene: TRBV10-3; abundance: NA; CDR3aa: CAIIEGTGEAFF; CDR3nt: TGTGCCATCATTGAGGGGACAGGCGAAGCTTTCTTT
j_gene: TRBJ2-1; d_gene: NA; v_gene: TRBV29-1; abundance: NA; CDR3aa: CSVEEWEQGSYNEQFF; CDR3nt: TGCAGCGTTGAAGAGTGGGAACAAGGCTCCTACAATGAGCAGTTCTTC
j_gene: TRBJ2-7; d_gene: TRBD2; v_gene: TRBV6-5; abundance: NA; CDR3aa: CASSYSKAGIYEQYF; CDR3nt: TGTGCCAGCAGTTACTCGAAAGCGGGGATCTACGAGCAGTACTTC
j_gene: TRBJ2-3; d_gene: TRBD2; v_gene: TRBV11-2; abundance: few; CDR3aa: CASSPRVSGNLDTQYF; CDR3nt: TGTGCCAGCAGCCCCCGAGTTAGCGGGAACCTAGATACGCAGTATTTT
j_gene: TRBJ2-3; d_gene: NA; v_gene: TRBV4-2; abundance: many; CDR3aa: CASSQDSTARASTDTQYF; CDR3nt: TGTGCCAGCAGCCAAGATTCTACGGCTCGTGCTAGCACAGATACGCAGTATTTT
j_gene: TRBJ2-1; d_gene: TRBD2; v_gene: TRBV6-2/TRBV6-3; abundance: NA; CDR3aa: CASSLQRGGYNEQFF; CDR3nt: TGTGCCAGCAGTCTACAGCGGGGGGGCTACAATGAGCAGTTCTTC
j_gene: TRBJ2-5; d_gene: TRBD2; v_gene: TRBV7-2; abundance: NA; CDR3aa: CASSLGREAETQYF; CDR3nt: TGTGCCAGCAGCTTAGGGCGGGAGGCGGAGACCCAGTACTTC
j_gene: TRBJ2-5; d_gene: NA; v_gene: TRBV7-2; abundance: few; CDR3aa: CASRIAETQYF; CDR3nt: TGTGCCAGCCGGATTGCTGAGACCCAGTACTTC
j_gene: TRBJ1-2; d_gene: TRBD1; v_gene: TRBV7-9; abundance: NA; CDR3aa: CASSSGTGEYGYTF; CDR3nt: TGTGCCAGCAGCTCCGGGACAGGGGAATACGGCTACACCTTC
j_gene: TRBJ2-2; d_gene: NA; v_gene: TRBV4-3; abundance: NA; CDR3aa: CASSQERTTDTGELFF; CDR3nt: TGCGCCAGCAGCCAAGAACGGACCACGGACACCGGGGAGCTGTTTTTT
j_gene: TRBJ2-1; d_gene: TRBD2; v_gene: TRBV7-9; abundance: NA; CDR3aa: CASSGLAGVPNEQFF; CDR3nt: TGTGCCAGCAGCGGACTAGCGGGGGTCCCCAATGAGCAGTTCTTC
j_gene: TRBJ1-1; d_gene: NA; v_gene: TRBV5-1; abundance: few; CDR3aa: CASRGPENTEAFF; CDR3nt: TGCGCCAGCAGAGGACCAGAGAACACTGAAGCTTTCTTT
j_gene: TRBJ2-7; d_gene: NA; v_gene: TRBV29-1; abundance: NA; CDR3aa: CSVERDGGPYEQYF; CDR3nt: TGCAGCGTTGAACGGGACGGTGGGCCCTACGAGCAGTACTTC
j_gene: TRBJ2-1; d_gene: TRBD2; v_gene: TRBV5-1; abundance: NA; CDR3aa: CASTESGLAGSSSYNEQFF; CDR3nt: TGCGCCAGCACGGAGTCCGGACTAGCGGGCTCGAGCTCCTACAATGAGCAGTTCTTC
j_gene: TRBJ1-4; d_gene: NA; v_gene: TRBV14; abundance: NA; CDR3aa: CASSPLGQGDLDEKLFF; CDR3nt: TGTGCCAGCAGCCCACTGGGGCAGGGAGATTTGGATGAAAAACTGTTTTTT
j_gene: TRBJ2-4; d_gene: TRBD2; v_gene: TRBV19; abundance: few; CDR3aa: CASSTWTGTRRGAKNIQYF; CDR3nt: TGTGCCAGTAGTACATGGACCGGGACTAGGAGGGGAGCCAAAAACATTCAGTACTTC
j_gene: TRBJ2-5; d_gene: NA; v_gene: TRBV6-2/TRBV6-3; abundance: few; CDR3aa: CASSYKTIRQVETQYF; CDR3nt: TGTGCCAGCAGTTACAAGACCATAAGGCAGGTTGAGACCCAGTACTTC
j_gene: TRBJ1-1; d_gene: TRBD1; v_gene: TRBV5-4; abundance: many; CDR3aa: CASSLGGQDTEAFF; CDR3nt: TGTGCCAGCAGCTTGGGCGGACAGGACACTGAAGCTTTCTTT
j_gene: TRBJ1-4; d_gene: NA; v_gene: TRBV2; abundance: many; CDR3aa: CASRTTQTDPKLFF; CDR3nt: TGTGCCAGCAGAACCACTCAGACAGACCCAAAACTGTTTTTT
j_gene: TRBJ2-5; d_gene: TRBD2; v_gene: TRBV4-2; abundance: few; CDR3aa: CASSQAGTSGEGAETQYF; CDR3nt: TGTGCCAGCAGCCAGGCCGGGACTAGCGGGGAAGGGGCAGAGACCCAGTACTTC
j_gene: TRBJ1-6; d_gene: TRBD1; v_gene: TRBV6-1; abundance: few; CDR3aa: CASSDGQGPYNSPLHF; CDR3nt: TGTGCCAGCAGCGACGGACAGGGCCCTTATAATTCACCCCTCCACTTT
j_gene: TRBJ2-3; d_gene: NA; v_gene: TRBV7-9; abundance: few; CDR3aa: CASSLSQPTDTQYF; CDR3nt: TGTGCCAGCAGCTTATCCCAACCCACAGATACGCAGTATTTT
j_gene: TRBJ2-2; d_gene: NA; v_gene: TRBV7-2; abundance: few; CDR3aa: CASSSPRDGKITGELFF; CDR3nt: TGTGCCAGCAGCTCCCCGAGGGACGGAAAAATCACCGGGGAGCTGTTTTTT
j_gene: TRBJ1-1; d_gene: TRBD1; v_gene: TRBV5-1; abundance: many; CDR3aa: CASSFSGQGANTEAFF; CDR3nt: TGCGCCAGCAGCTTCAGCGGCCAGGGGGCAAACACTGAAGCTTTCTTT
j_gene: TRBJ1-5; d_gene: NA; v_gene: TRBV7-9; abundance: NA; CDR3aa: CASSSARAKNQPQHF; CDR3nt: TGTGCCAGCAGCTCCGCCAGGGCAAAGAATCAGCCCCAGCATTTT
j_gene: TRBJ2-3; d_gene: NA; v_gene: TRBV5-1; abundance: few; CDR3aa: CASSIGQPGTDTQYF; CDR3nt: TGCGCCAGCAGCATAGGACAGCCAGGAACAGATACGCAGTATTTT
j_gene: TRBJ2-2; d_gene: TRBD2; v_gene: TRBV7-2; abundance: few; CDR3aa: CASSHPSGTDTGELFF; CDR3nt: TGTGCCAGCAGCCACCCTAGCGGCACGGACACCGGGGAGCTGTTTTTT
j_gene: TRBJ2-1; d_gene: NA; v_gene: TRBV20-1; abundance: few; CDR3aa: CSARGGAIYNEQFF; CDR3nt: TGCAGTGCTAGAGGGGGGGCGATCTACAATGAGCAGTTCTTC
j_gene: TRBJ2-5; d_gene: NA; v_gene: TRBV4-1; abundance: NA; CDR3aa: CASSQVGMGKETQYF; CDR3nt: TGCGCCAGCAGCCAAGTAGGGATGGGGAAAGAGACCCAGTACTTC
j_gene: TRBJ2-5; d_gene: TRBD2; v_gene: TRBV4-2; abundance: NA; CDR3aa: CASSQGTSGEKETQYF; CDR3nt: TGTGCCAGCAGCCAAGGGACTAGCGGGGAAAAAGAGACCCAGTACTTC
j_gene: TRBJ2-5; d_gene: NA; v_gene: TRBV7-8; abundance: few; CDR3aa: CASSFVAGETQYF; CDR3nt: TGTGCCAGCAGCTTCGTTGCAGGGGAGACCCAGTACTTC
j_gene: TRBJ1-2; d_gene: NA; v_gene: TRBV5-1; abundance: few; CDR3aa: CASTSQAGGESGYTF; CDR3nt: TGCGCCAGCACCTCCCAAGCCGGGGGCGAATCTGGCTACACCTTC
j_gene: TRBJ1-6; d_gene: NA; v_gene: TRBV6-2/TRBV6-3; abundance: few; CDR3aa: CASSYLGNYNSPLHF; CDR3nt: TGTGCCAGCAGTTACCTCGGAAACTATAATTCACCCCTCCACTTT
j_gene: TRBJ1-5; d_gene: TRBD1; v_gene: TRBV6-2/TRBV6-3; abundance: once; CDR3aa: CTTLRDRGNQPQHF; CDR3nt: TGTACCACCCTAAGGGACAGGGGTAATCAGCCCCAGCATTTT
j_gene: TRBJ2-3; d_gene: NA; v_gene: TRBV7-9; abundance: few; CDR3aa: CASSLAGALDTQYF; CDR3nt: TGTGCCAGCAGCTTGGCGGGGGCCTTAGATACGCAGTATTTT
j_gene: TRBJ2-7; d_gene: TRBD2; v_gene: TRBV6-6; abundance: few; CDR3aa: CACIAGGRYEQYF; CDR3nt: TGTGCCTGCATAGCGGGGGGGCGGTACGAGCAGTACTTC
j_gene: TRBJ1-2; d_gene: NA; v_gene: TRBV20-1; abundance: NA; CDR3aa: CSARRDLSGYTF; CDR3nt: TGCAGTGCTAGACGGGATTTGAGCGGCTACACCTTC